In its sample, the clone carrying this T cell receptor beta chain was seen many times. The antigen remains undetermined. Trimming shortened V by 7 bases and J by 1 base, and 4 bases separated the two germline ends. This CDR3 region has 11 residues. Germline V gene lookup returns CDR1 SQVTM and CDR2 ANQGSEA. This record comes from a study of early T cells in non-severe SARS-CoV-2 infection. Across the study: The chains were unpaired, and the sequenced material was bulk RNA from unsorted whole blood.

As part of library construction, unique molecular identifiers were attached to individual cDNA molecules. TCRdb analysed the 5' RACE reads with MiXCR anew, one entry per CDR3 protein. The sample records 68,000 or so distinct CDR3 sequences, 9.5% to 13% being singletons. Notes on the study in general: VDJdb-based matching was biased toward anti-spike CD8 responses and missed private and CD4 specificities.

The clonotype was recovered from an adult who was a healthcare worker with PCR-confirmed SARS-CoV-2 infection or an uninfected control (not recorded which). This rearrangement joins TRBV29-1 to TRBJ2-2; D remains unclear. Sequencing was performed on whole blood. CDR3 DNA: TGCAGCGCCCGGAACACCGGGGAGCTGTTTTTT. This encodes CSARNTGELFF.